This T cell receptor beta chain was documented in a study of blood T cell repertoires in COVID-19. Across the study: Acute and convalescent COVID-19 samples came from the United States, Italy and Spain. PBMCs, B-cell-depleted T cells, or T cells were the source of the cDNA or gDNA that made up the material.

With 0 bases removed from V and 4 bases from J, the gap between germline ends came to 6 bases. CDR1 and CDR2 from the germline V gene are SGHNT and YENEEA. The CDR3 totals 14 residues. Authors' methods: Quantification of nucleated cells was approximated via reference gene primer amplification. Assay: immunoSEQ multiplex PCR; the TCRdb copy retains only in-frame clones and omits some. V, J and clone size reflect that table, while D and trimming were determined from the DNA. The repertoire has fewer than 60,000 clones, more than 80% of them found once; the top ten carry about 6.5%. The sample consisted of peripheral blood. This receptor was obtained from a man in his sixties with acute or convalescent COVID-19. The chain links TRBV11-3 to TRBJ2-2, with D hard to call. The CDR3 loop reads CASSLESLTGELFF. As DNA, the CDR3 is TGTGCCAGCAGCTTAGAATCTCTCACCGGGGAGCTGTTTTTT.